A single T cell receptor (beta chain) is shown here with its context. The PCR used 60 Vbeta and 13 Jbeta primers. Sequencing used immunoSEQ multiplex PCR; TCRdb keeps in-frame clones, though not all of them. The sample lists 95,000 to 150,000 clones; around three quarters were seen once. The sample is drawn from a study of cytomegalovirus exposure and HLA in healthy donors. The TCR originated in a woman aged 40 to 50 in good health and CMV-seronegative. The sequencing sample was made of PBMCs.

The CDR3 region is CASSSTRTGYNSPLHF. As DNA, the CDR3 is TGTGCCAGCAGCTCAACACGGACAGGCTATAATTCACCCCTCCACTTT. The rearrangement uses TRBV7-9 and TRBJ1-6, with 7 bases identical to TRBD1. With 4 bases clipped from V and 3 bases from J, the junction kept 6 bases outside the gene matches. Germline CDR1 SEHNR, CDR2 FQNEAQ (reference sequence). There are 16 residues in the CDR3. Looking up the rest from reference TRBV7-9 and TRBJ1-6 gives the full variable domain: DTGVSQNPRHKITKRGQNVTFRCDPISEHNRLYWYRQTLGQGPEFLTYFQNEAQLEKSRLLSDRFSAERPKGSFSTLEIQRTEQGDSAMYLCASSSTRTGYNSPLHFGNGTRLTVT.